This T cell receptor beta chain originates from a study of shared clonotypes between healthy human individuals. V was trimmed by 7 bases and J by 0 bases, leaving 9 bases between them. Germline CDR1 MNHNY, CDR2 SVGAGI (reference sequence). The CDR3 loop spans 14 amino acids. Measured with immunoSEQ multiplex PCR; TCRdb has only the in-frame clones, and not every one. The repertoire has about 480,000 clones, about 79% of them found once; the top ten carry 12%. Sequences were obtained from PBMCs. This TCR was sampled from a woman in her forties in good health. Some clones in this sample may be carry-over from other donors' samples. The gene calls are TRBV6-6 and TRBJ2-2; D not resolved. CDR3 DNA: TGTGCCAGCACGGCGAAGTCGAACACCGGGGAGCTGTTTTTT. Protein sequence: CASTAKSNTGELFF.